A single sample gave rise to the 10 T cell receptor beta chains below, sequenced in a study of T cell repertoires in cytomegalovirus infection. Antigens of these TCRs are unknown. Via MiXCR, TCRdb re-called the reads, giving one row per CDR3 protein. The sample holds about 920,000 distinct CDR3 sequences, 30% to 40% seen once. This sample comprised cultured CD8+ T cells from PBMCs, obtained from culture after CMV antigen stimulation. The receptors derive from a human donor in good health (CMV status not recorded). Some clones in this sample may be carry-over from other donors' samples.

Ten or more counts support this clonotype. The rearrangement links TRBV7-8 to TRBJ1-3; no reliable D call. V dropped 1 base and J dropped 4 bases, with 11 bases sitting between them. The CDR3 is made up of 15 amino acids. Germline V gene data show CDR1 as SGHVS and CDR2 as FQNEAQ. This CDR3 is CASSLGTDIGNTIYF. The CDR3 DNA is TGTGCCAGCAGCTTAGGAACCGATATCGGAAACACCATATATTTT.

Details on this clonotype: Being one base from a much bigger clone, this may be a read error. The chain carries TRBV7-2 and TRBJ2-1; D unclear. Germline V gene sequence: CDR1 SGHTA, CDR2 FQGNSA. CDR3 size: 14 residues. The germline V and J ends were trimmed by 5 bases and 7 bases, with 15 bases remaining between them. Here the CDR3 reads CASSQSHTMNEQFF. CDR3 bases: TGTGCCAGCAGCCAGAGTCATACAATGAATGAGCAGTTCTTC. Looking up the rest from reference TRBV7-2 and TRBJ2-1 gives the full variable domain: GAGVSQSPSNKVTEKGKDVELRCDPISGHTALYWYRQSLGQGLEFLIYFQGNSAPDKSGLPSDRFSAERTGGSVSTLTIQRTQQEDSAVYLCASSQSHTMNEQFFGPGTRLTVL.

This clonotype was observed a single time. This may stem from a read error, because a much larger clone lies one nucleotide away. The chain joins TRBV12-3 or TRBV12-4 to TRBJ2-2; 10 bases map to TRBD2. This CDR3 is built from 13 residues. With V trimmed by 10 bases and J by 6 bases, 5 bases remained unmatched. CDR3 coding DNA: TGTGCCATGCCTGGGACTAGCGCCGGGGAGCTGTTTTTT. Its protein is CAMPGTSAGELFF.

This chain links TRBV10-3 with TRBJ2-7, with unresolved D. Looked up from germline, CDR1 is ENHRY and CDR2 is SYGVKD. V was trimmed by 3 bases and J by 2 bases, leaving 5 bases between them. This CDR3 region has 12 residues. The CDR3 region is CAISDGPYEQYF. In DNA, the CDR3 is TGTGCCATCAGTGACGGTCCCTACGAGCAGTACTTC.

Remarks on this clonotype: The conserved closing phenylalanine or tryptophan is absent in this CDR3, likely reflecting a read error. The chain employs TRBV4-1 and TRBJ2-7, with 11 bases lining up with TRBD2. The CDR3 runs 16 residues. The germline CDR1 and CDR2 sequences are MGHRA and YSYEKL. V shed 2 bases, J shed 6 bases, and the junction held 9 bases outside the gene matches. The CDR3 bases are TGCGCCAGCAGCCAAATTAGCGGGGGGGCTTCAGTCGAGCAGTACTTG. Its translation: CASSQISGGASVEQYL.

This clonotype was detected ten times or more. The chain has TRBV7-2 and TRBJ2-3; D ambiguous. The CDR3 sequence is 16 residues long. Germline lookup yields CDR1 SGHTA and CDR2 FQGNSA. V lost 7 bases, J lost 1 base, and 18 bases lay in between. CDR3 sequence (DNA): TGTGCCAGCACCCCTGGGTGGCGCCGGGGCACAGATACGCAGTATTTT. Amino acids: CASTPGWRRGTDTQYF.

This clonotype was observed a few times. The CDR3 DNA follows: TGTGCCAGCAGCCCCGGGACAGGGCGAGGTGAGCAGTTCTTC. Amino acids: CASSPGTGRGEQFF. V gene TRBV6-6 combines with J gene TRBJ2-1; 9 nucleotides agree with TRBD1. The CDR3 length is 14 residues. The V gene end was trimmed by 6 bases and the J gene end by 9 bases; junction bases not matched to a gene: 9. CDR1 MNHNY and CDR2 SVGAGI come from the germline V gene (reference sequence).

The rearrangement links TRBV27 to TRBJ1-5, with 7 nucleotides matching TRBD1. Germline CDR1 MNHEY, CDR2 SMNVEV (reference sequence). The CDR3 length is 16 residues. The junction had 14 bases not matched to a gene; V was cut back by 5 bases and J by 7 bases. CDR3 DNA sequence: TGTGCCAGCAGTCAACACCCCCGGGACAGAGGACAGCCCCAGCATTTT. It encodes CASSQHPRDRGQPQHF.

The rearrangement links TRBV18 to TRBJ1-1; D unresolved. Trimming removed 0 bases from V and 1 base from J, with 15 bases in between. The length of the CDR3 is 17 residues. Looked up from germline, CDR1 is KGHSH and CDR2 is LQKENI. The CDR3 region has the DNA TGTGCCAGCTCACCACCGGTATGGACTAGGGAGAACACTGAAGCTTTCTTT. Amino acids: CASSPPVWTRENTEAFF. The whole variable domain, remainder taken from reference TRBV18 and TRBJ1-1, is NAGVMQNPRHLVRRRGQEARLRCSPMKGHSHVYWYRQLPEEGLKFMVYLQKENIIDESGMPKERFSAEFPKEGPSILRIQQVVRGDSAAYFCASSPPVWTRENTEAFFGQGTRLTVV.

This clonotype occurred a few times. The rearrangement uses TRBV4-1 and TRBJ2-5, with unresolved D. Trimming removed 4 bases from V and 3 bases from J, with 9 bases in between. There are 13 residues in the CDR3. CDR1 and CDR2 from the germline V gene are MGHRA and YSYEKL. The CDR3 region has the DNA TGCGCCAGCAGCCCCTTAGGGAAAGAGACCCAGTACTTC. Protein: CASSPLGKETQYF.